These T cell receptor beta chains were read from a single sample in a study of Graves' ophthalmopathy and Graves' hyperthyroidism. TCRdb ran MiXCR on the multiplex PCR reads and lists one entry per CDR3 protein. The data show 680,000 or so distinct CDR3 sequences, about 24% seen once. Sequencing was carried out using peripheral blood. The origin of the receptors is a woman aged 18-29 years with stable Graves' hyperthyroidism. Some clones in this sample may be carry-over from other donors' samples. The CDR3 runs from the conserved cysteine through the conserved F or W. Each record gives: V gene, J gene, clone size, D gene, CDR3 DNA, CDR3 protein. D genes are given only for firm matches. Size tells how often a clone was seen (once, few, many) or the class of an expanded clone, and some rows leave it out.

V: TRBV28; J: TRBJ2-5; size: many; D: TRBD2; DNA: TGTGCCAGCAGTTCCAGCGGGAGAAGGGAAGAGACCCAGTACTTC; CDR3: CASSSSGRREETQYF
V: TRBV4-1; J: TRBJ2-5; size: NA; D: TRBD2; DNA: TGCGCCAGCAGCCAAACTTTAGCGGGGGAGGAGCAGGAGACCCAGTACTTC; CDR3: CASSQTLAGEEQETQYF
V: TRBV7-3; J: TRBJ1-5; size: once; D: TRBD1; DNA: TGTGCCAGCAGCACCCCCCCCGGACAGGCGATCAATCAGCCCCAGCATTTT; CDR3: CASSTPPGQAINQPQHF
V: TRBV12-3/TRBV12-4; J: TRBJ1-1; size: many; D: NA; DNA: TGTGCCAGCAGTTTACAGGGAAAGTACACTGAAGCTTTCTTT; CDR3: CASSLQGKYTEAFF
V: TRBV9; J: TRBJ1-5; size: NA; D: NA; DNA: TGTGCCAGCAGCCCCCTGTCAGGGGGCAATCAGCCCCAGCATTTT; CDR3: CASSPLSGGNQPQHF
V: TRBV7-3; J: TRBJ2-7; size: few; D: NA; DNA: TGTGCCAGCAGCTTAAGTTACGGGGAGCACTACGAGCAGTACTTC; CDR3: CASSLSYGEHYEQYF
V: TRBV6-5; J: TRBJ2-2; size: NA; D: NA; DNA: TGTGCCAGCAGTTACCACGAAACCCTAGGGCCCGGGGAGCTGTTTTTT; CDR3: CASSYHETLGPGELFF
V: TRBV20-1; J: TRBJ2-5; size: NA; D: TRBD2; DNA: TGCAGTGCTTATCCGGGACTAGTGGTCCGGGGACGACAAGAGACCCAGTACTTC; CDR3: CSAYPGLVVRGRQETQYF
V: TRBV20-1; J: TRBJ1-1; size: few; D: NA; DNA: TGCAGTGCTAGTTTCCAGGGAGGCACTGAAGCTTTCTTT; CDR3: CSASFQGGTEAFF
V: TRBV12-3/TRBV12-4; J: TRBJ1-2; size: many; D: NA; DNA: TGTGCCAGCAGCCCAGACAGCAAACCCTATGGCTACACCTTC; CDR3: CASSPDSKPYGYTF
V: TRBV7-6; J: TRBJ2-7; size: many; D: NA; DNA: TGTGCCAGCAGCTTAAGTCCGAGGAGCTCCTACGAGCAGTACTTC; CDR3: CASSLSPRSSYEQYF
V: TRBV2; J: TRBJ2-7; size: NA; D: NA; DNA: TGTGCCACCCGGGGTTTCTACGAGCAGTACTTC; CDR3: CATRGFYEQYF
V: TRBV6-2/TRBV6-3; J: TRBJ2-7; size: NA; D: NA; DNA: TGTGCCAGCAGTTACTCGAGGGGTCCCCTCTACGAGCAGTACTTC; CDR3: CASSYSRGPLYEQYF
V: TRBV20-1; J: TRBJ2-7; size: NA; D: NA; DNA: TGCAGTGCCCAGCGGAGCGGGCCAGGGGGGCCGTACGAGCAGTACTTC; CDR3: CSAQRSGPGGPYEQYF
V: TRBV29-1; J: TRBJ2-7; size: many; D: TRBD1; DNA: TGCAGCGTTGAAGGCGGACAGGGTTTGTACGAGCAGTACTTC; CDR3: CSVEGGQGLYEQYF
V: TRBV6-5; J: TRBJ1-5; size: many; D: NA; DNA: TGTGCCAGCAGTTCGACAGGAGGGTTTGATCAGCCCCAGCATTTT; CDR3: CASSSTGGFDQPQHF
V: TRBV12-3/TRBV12-4; J: TRBJ2-7; size: many; D: NA; DNA: TGTGCCAGCAGTTTAGGGGGGGGGCGCGCCGAGCAGTACTTC; CDR3: CASSLGGGRAEQYF
V: TRBV28; J: TRBJ2-3; size: many; D: TRBD2; DNA: TGTGCCAGCAGTTTACGGCTAGCGGGAGCAGATACGCAGTATTTT; CDR3: CASSLRLAGADTQYF
V: TRBV11-2; J: TRBJ2-7; size: many; D: TRBD2; DNA: TGTGCCAGCAGCGTTACTAGCGAACCCTCCTACGAGCAGTACTTC; CDR3: CASSVTSEPSYEQYF
V: TRBV2; J: TRBJ1-6; size: NA; D: NA; DNA: TGTGCCAGCGAGGGGGGTTCACCCCTCCACTTT; CDR3: CASEGGSPLHF
V: TRBV28; J: TRBJ1-5; size: NA; D: NA; DNA: TGTGCCAGCAGTTTGTTCAGGAAAGAACAGCCCCAGCATTTT; CDR3: CASSLFRKEQPQHF
V: TRBV20-1; J: TRBJ2-7; size: many; D: NA; DNA: TGCAGTGCTAGAGATCTGCGCCAGGCTGTATCCTACGAGCAGTACTTC; CDR3: CSARDLRQAVSYEQYF
V: TRBV20-1; J: TRBJ2-2; size: NA; D: TRBD2; DNA: TGCAGTGCTAGTTGGCTAGCGGGAGGGGACACCGGGGAGCTGTTTTTT; CDR3: CSASWLAGGDTGELFF
V: TRBV12-3/TRBV12-4; J: TRBJ2-7; size: many; D: NA; DNA: TGTGCCGTGGGGGGATTGCGTGGGCAGCTCGACGAGCAGTACTTC; CDR3: CAVGGLRGQLDEQYF
V: TRBV20-1; J: TRBJ1-1; size: many; D: NA; DNA: TGCAGTGTGACAGGCCGGCACACTGAAGCTTTCTTT; CDR3: CSVTGRHTEAFF
V: TRBV28; J: TRBJ1-6; size: NA; D: NA; DNA: TGTGCCAGCAGTTTCCAGGGATGGTCCTATAATTCACCCCTCCACTTT; CDR3: CASSFQGWSYNSPLHF
V: TRBV11-2; J: TRBJ2-5; size: many; D: TRBD2; DNA: TGTGCCAGCAGCCCAGGATGGACCGGGACTAGCGATTTGGAGACCCAGTACTTC; CDR3: CASSPGWTGTSDLETQYF
V: TRBV20-1; J: TRBJ1-1; size: many; D: NA; DNA: TGCAGTGCCCCGGACAGACTTGGTGAAGCTTTCTTT; CDR3: CSAPDRLGEAFF
V: TRBV6-1; J: TRBJ1-5; size: few; D: TRBD1; DNA: TGTGCCAGCAGCAGAGGACAGGAGAATCAGCCCCAGCATTTT; CDR3: CASSRGQENQPQHF
V: TRBV7-2; J: TRBJ1-2; size: many; D: TRBD1; DNA: TGTGCCAGCACTACAGGGGGCATAGGCTATGGCTACACCTTC; CDR3: CASTTGGIGYGYTF
V: TRBV15; J: TRBJ1-1; size: many; D: NA; DNA: TGTGCCACCAGCAAAGACCCGAACACTGAAGCTTTCTTT; CDR3: CATSKDPNTEAFF
V: TRBV5-6; J: TRBJ2-2; size: many; D: TRBD2; DNA: TGTGCCAGCTGTGCCTTAACGGGAGGTAACACCGGGGAGCTGTTTTTT; CDR3: CASCALTGGNTGELFF
V: TRBV6-4; J: TRBJ1-1; size: many; D: NA; DNA: TGTGCCAGCATCCCTACTCGCGGGGGACCGTCGAACACTGAAGCTTTCTTT; CDR3: CASIPTRGGPSNTEAFF
V: TRBV11-2; J: TRBJ2-5; size: NA; D: NA; DNA: TGTGCCAGCAGCCCACTAGGAGAACAAGAGACCCAGTACTTC; CDR3: CASSPLGEQETQYF
V: TRBV10-2; J: TRBJ1-2; size: many; D: NA; DNA: TGCGCCAGCACCGAGTCTAGAGGTGGTCGCTACACCTTC; CDR3: CASTESRGGRYTF
V: TRBV14; J: TRBJ1-1; size: NA; D: NA; DNA: TGTGCCAGCAGCTCCTCCGGACTGATGTACACTGATGCTTTCTTT; CDR3: CASSSSGLMYTDAFF
V: TRBV7-2; J: TRBJ1-1; size: many; D: NA; DNA: TGTGCCAGCAGCTCCGGGCAAAGGACTGAAGCTTTCTTT; CDR3: CASSSGQRTEAFF
V: TRBV19; J: TRBJ1-5; size: few; D: NA; DNA: TGTGCCAGTAGTATTGGTCGGGTCCGCAATCAGCCCCAGCATTTT; CDR3: CASSIGRVRNQPQHF
V: TRBV4-1; J: TRBJ1-1; size: many; D: NA; DNA: TGCGCCAGCAGCCACCTGGGAGGGAACACTGAAGCTTTCTTT; CDR3: CASSHLGGNTEAFF
V: TRBV5-1; J: TRBJ2-5; size: NA; D: TRBD1; DNA: TGCGCCAGCAGCACGTCCCCGGGACAGGGACAAGAGACCCAGTACTTC; CDR3: CASSTSPGQGQETQYF
V: TRBV27; J: TRBJ2-7; size: many; D: TRBD1; DNA: TGTGCCACTGCCCTTGGGACAGTTTACGAGCAGTACTTC; CDR3: CATALGTVYEQYF
V: TRBV20-1; J: TRBJ1-1; size: once; D: NA; DNA: TGCAGTGCTAGACCCGCGAGAGGGACAAAGGCTGAAGCTTTCTTT; CDR3: CSARPARGTKAEAFF
V: TRBV6-5; J: TRBJ2-2; size: few; D: NA; DNA: TGTGCCAGCAGTTACTCGACGCTGCAGGAGGGGGGCGGGGAGCTGTTTTTT; CDR3: CASSYSTLQEGGGELFF
V: TRBV3-1; J: TRBJ2-4; size: NA; D: TRBD1; DNA: TGTGCCAGCAGCCAACGGACAGGGGGCTGGTTAGCCAAAAACATTCAGTACTTC; CDR3: CASSQRTGGWLAKNIQYF
V: TRBV2; J: TRBJ1-1; size: many; D: NA; DNA: TGTGCCAGCAGTGATGAGTCCTTGGCTTTCTTT; CDR3: CASSDESLAFF
V: TRBV7-2; J: TRBJ2-5; size: many; D: NA; DNA: TGTGCCAGCAGCCAGAGAGGTTGGGAGACCCAGTACTTC; CDR3: CASSQRGWETQYF
V: TRBV6-1; J: TRBJ2-7; size: NA; D: NA; DNA: TGTGCCAGCAGTGAAGTGGGGAGGTTCGAGCAGTACTTC; CDR3: CASSEVGRFEQYF
V: TRBV7-2; J: TRBJ2-7; size: many; D: TRBD2; DNA: TGTGCCAGCAGCTTATTGTCGACTAGCGGGTATGAGCAGTACTTC; CDR3: CASSLLSTSGYEQYF
V: TRBV20-1; J: TRBJ2-5; size: many; D: NA; DNA: TGCAGTGCTAGACCACCGGGACTCCCATCCGAGACCCAGTACTTC; CDR3: CSARPPGLPSETQYF
V: TRBV19; J: TRBJ1-5; size: NA; D: NA; DNA: TGTGCCAGTAAAGAGGACAACGAACCTTATAGCAATCAGCCCCAGCATTTT; CDR3: CASKEDNEPYSNQPQHF
V: TRBV11-2; J: TRBJ2-7; size: many; D: TRBD2; DNA: TGTGCCAGCAGCGGAGGACTAGCGGGAGCTTCCCACGAGCAGTACTTC; CDR3: CASSGGLAGASHEQYF
V: TRBV20-1; J: TRBJ2-7; size: few; D: TRBD2; DNA: TGCAGTGCTAGATTTAGCGGGAGTGTGGACGAGCAGTACTTC; CDR3: CSARFSGSVDEQYF
V: TRBV6-4; J: TRBJ2-5; size: many; D: TRBD1; DNA: TGTGCCAGCGGAACCGGGACAGGGGGATCAGGGACCCAGTACTTC; CDR3: CASGTGTGGSGTQYF
V: TRBV4-2; J: TRBJ1-1; size: once; D: NA; DNA: TGTGCCAGCAGCCAAGTTGCGGACACTGAAGCTTTCTTT; CDR3: CASSQVADTEAFF
V: TRBV3-1; J: TRBJ1-2; size: few; D: TRBD1; DNA: TGTGCCAGCAGCCAATTGAAGGGGGCAAGCGGCTACACCTTC; CDR3: CASSQLKGASGYTF